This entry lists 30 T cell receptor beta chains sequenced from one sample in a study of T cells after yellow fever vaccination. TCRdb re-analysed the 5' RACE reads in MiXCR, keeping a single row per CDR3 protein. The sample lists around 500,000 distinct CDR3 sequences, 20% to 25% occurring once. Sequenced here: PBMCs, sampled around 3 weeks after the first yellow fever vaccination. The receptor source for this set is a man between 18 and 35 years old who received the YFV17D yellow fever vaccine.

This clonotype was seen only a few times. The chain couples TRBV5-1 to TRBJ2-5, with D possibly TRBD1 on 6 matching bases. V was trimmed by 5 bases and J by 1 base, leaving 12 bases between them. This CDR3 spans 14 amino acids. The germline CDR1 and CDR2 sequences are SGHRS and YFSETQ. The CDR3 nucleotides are TGCGCCAGCAGGGCCACAGGGATCCAAGAGACCCAGTACTTC. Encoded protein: CASRATGIQETQYF.

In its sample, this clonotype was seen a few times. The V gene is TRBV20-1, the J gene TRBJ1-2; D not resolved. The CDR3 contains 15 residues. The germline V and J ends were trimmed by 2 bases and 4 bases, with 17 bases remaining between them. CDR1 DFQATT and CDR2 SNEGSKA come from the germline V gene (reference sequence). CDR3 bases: TGCAGTGCTAGACCCCTGGCAGTAACTAGCTATGGCTACACCTTC. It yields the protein CSARPLAVTSYGYTF.

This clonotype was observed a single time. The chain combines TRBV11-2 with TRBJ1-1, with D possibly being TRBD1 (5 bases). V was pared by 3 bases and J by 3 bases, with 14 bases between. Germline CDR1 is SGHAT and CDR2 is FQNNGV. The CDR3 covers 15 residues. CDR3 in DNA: TGTGCCAGCAGCTTTTCGCGGGGAGGGGACACTGAAGCTTTCTTT. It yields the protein CASSFSRGGDTEAFF.

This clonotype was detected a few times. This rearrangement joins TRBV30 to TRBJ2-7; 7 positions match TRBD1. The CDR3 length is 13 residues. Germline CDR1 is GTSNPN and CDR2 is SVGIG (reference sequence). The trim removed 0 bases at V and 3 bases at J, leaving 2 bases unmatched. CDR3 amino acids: CAWSVGTVYEQYF. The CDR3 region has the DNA TGTGCCTGGAGTGTCGGGACAGTCTACGAGCAGTACTTC. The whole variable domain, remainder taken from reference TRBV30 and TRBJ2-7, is SQTIHQWPATLVQPVGSPLSLECTVEGTSNPNLYWYRQAAGRGLQLLFYSVGIGQISSEVPQNLSASRPQDRQFILSSKKLLLSDSGFYLCAWSVGTVYEQYFGPGTRLTVT.

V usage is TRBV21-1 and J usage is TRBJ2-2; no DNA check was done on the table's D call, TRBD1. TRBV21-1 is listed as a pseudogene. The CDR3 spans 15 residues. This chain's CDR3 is CASSKVTRPPGELFF. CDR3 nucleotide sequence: TGTGCCAGCAGCAAAGTTACCCGCCCCCCCGGGGAGCTGTTTTTT.

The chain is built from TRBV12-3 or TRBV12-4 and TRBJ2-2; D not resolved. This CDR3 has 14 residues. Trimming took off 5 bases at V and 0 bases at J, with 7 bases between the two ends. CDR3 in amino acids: CASSQHANTGELFF. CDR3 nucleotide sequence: TGTGCCAGCAGTCAACATGCGAACACCGGGGAGCTGTTTTTT.

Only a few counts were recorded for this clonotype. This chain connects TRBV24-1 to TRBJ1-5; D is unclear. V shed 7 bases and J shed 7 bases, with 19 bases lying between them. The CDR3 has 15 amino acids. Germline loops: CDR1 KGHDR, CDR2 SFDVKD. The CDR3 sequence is CATRTGVLNDQPQHF. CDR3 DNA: TGTGCCACCAGAACCGGGGTTCTCAACGACCAGCCCCAGCATTTT.

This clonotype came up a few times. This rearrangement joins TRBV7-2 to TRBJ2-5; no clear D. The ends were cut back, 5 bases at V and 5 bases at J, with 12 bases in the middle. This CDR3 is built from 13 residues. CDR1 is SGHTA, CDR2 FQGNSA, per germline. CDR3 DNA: TGTGCCAGCAGCAGGGCGCTGGGGGAGACCCAGTACTTC. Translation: CASSRALGETQYF.

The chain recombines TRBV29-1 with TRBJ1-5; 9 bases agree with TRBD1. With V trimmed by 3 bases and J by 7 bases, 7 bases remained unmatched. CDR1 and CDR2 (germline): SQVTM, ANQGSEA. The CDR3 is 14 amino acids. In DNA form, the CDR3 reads TGCAGCGTTGACTCACAGGGGGCAGGGCAGCCCCAGCATTTT. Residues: CSVDSQGAGQPQHF.

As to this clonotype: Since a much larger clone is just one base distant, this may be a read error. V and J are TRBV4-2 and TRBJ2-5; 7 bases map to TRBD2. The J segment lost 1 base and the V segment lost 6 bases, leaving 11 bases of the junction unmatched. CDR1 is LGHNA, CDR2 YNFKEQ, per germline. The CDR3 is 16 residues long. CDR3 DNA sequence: TGTGCCAGCAGTAGCGGACTAGTGGGGGGCCAAGAGACCCAGTACTTC. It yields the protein CASSSGLVGGQETQYF.

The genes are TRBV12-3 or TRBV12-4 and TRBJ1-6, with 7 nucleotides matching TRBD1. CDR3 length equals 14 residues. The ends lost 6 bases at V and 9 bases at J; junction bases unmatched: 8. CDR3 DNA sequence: TGTGCCAGCAGGAACAGGGGCCGGCGTTCACCCCTCCACTTT. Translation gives CASRNRGRRSPLHF.

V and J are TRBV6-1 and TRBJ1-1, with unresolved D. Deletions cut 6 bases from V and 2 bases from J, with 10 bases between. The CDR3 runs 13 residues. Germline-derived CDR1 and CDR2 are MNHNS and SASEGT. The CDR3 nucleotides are TGTGCCAGCAGGCTCATTGTTAACACTGAAGCTTTCTTT. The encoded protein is CASRLIVNTEAFF.

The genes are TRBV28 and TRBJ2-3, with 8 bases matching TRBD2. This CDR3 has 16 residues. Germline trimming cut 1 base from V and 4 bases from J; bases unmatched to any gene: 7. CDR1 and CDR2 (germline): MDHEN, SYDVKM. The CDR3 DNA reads TGTGCCAGCAGTTTATCCGGGGGGGCTTGGGCAGATACGCAGTATTTT. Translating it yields CASSLSGGAWADTQYF.

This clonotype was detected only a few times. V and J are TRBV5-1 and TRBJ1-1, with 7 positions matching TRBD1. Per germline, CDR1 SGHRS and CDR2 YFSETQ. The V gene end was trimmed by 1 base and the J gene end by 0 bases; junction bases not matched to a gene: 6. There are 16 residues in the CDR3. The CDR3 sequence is CASSLRDSRLNTEAFF. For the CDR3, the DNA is TGCGCCAGCAGCTTGCGGGACAGCCGTTTGAACACTGAAGCTTTCTTT.

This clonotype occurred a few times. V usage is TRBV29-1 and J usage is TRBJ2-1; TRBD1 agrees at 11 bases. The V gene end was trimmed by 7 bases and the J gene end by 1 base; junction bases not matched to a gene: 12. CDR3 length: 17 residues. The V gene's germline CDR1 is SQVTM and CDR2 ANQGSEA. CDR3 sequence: CSGRDRGAPYSYNEQFF. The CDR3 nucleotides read TGCAGCGGAAGGGACAGGGGGGCCCCGTATTCCTACAATGAGCAGTTCTTC.

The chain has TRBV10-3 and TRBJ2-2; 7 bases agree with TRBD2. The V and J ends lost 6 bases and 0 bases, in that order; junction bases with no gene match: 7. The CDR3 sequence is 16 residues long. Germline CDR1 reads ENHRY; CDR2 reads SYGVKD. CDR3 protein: CAISPRAGANTGELFF. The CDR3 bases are TGTGCCATCAGCCCCCGCGCGGGGGCGAACACCGGGGAGCTGTTTTTT.

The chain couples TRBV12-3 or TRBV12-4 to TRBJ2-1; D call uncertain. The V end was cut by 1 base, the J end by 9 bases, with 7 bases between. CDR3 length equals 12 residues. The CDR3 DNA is TGTGCCAGCAGTTTAGTATCCAGTGAGCAGTTCTTC. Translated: CASSLVSSEQFF.

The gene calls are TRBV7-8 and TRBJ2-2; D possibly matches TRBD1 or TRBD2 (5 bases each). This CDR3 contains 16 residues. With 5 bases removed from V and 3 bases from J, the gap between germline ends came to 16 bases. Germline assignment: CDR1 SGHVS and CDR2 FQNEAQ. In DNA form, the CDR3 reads TGTGCCAGCAGCCCTCCGAGGCGAGGGGACACCGGGGAGCTGTTTTTT. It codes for CASSPPRRGDTGELFF.

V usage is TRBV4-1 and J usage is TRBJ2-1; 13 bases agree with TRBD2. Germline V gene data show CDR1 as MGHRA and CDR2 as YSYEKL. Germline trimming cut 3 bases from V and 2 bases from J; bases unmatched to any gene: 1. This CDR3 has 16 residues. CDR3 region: CASSQGLAGTYNEQFF. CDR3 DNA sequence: TGCGCCAGCAGCCAGGGACTAGCGGGGACCTACAATGAGCAGTTCTTC.

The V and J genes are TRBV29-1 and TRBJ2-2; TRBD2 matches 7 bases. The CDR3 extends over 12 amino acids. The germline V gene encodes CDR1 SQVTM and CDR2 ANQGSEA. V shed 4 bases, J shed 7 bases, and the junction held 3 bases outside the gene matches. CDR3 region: CSVVAGIGELFF. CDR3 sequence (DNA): TGCAGCGTTGTAGCGGGTATCGGGGAGCTGTTTTTT.

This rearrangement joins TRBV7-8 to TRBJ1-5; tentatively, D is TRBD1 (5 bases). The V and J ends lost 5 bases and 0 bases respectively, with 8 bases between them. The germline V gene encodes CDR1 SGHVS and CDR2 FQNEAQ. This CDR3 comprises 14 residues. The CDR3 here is CASSKGDSNQPQHF. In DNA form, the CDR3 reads TGTGCCAGCAGCAAAGGGGATAGCAATCAGCCCCAGCATTTT.

The CDR3 DNA follows: TGTGCCAGCAGCGGGACTGCCACTGATCAGACCCAGTACTTC. It is translated as CASSGTATDQTQYF. The chain uses TRBV6-2 or TRBV6-3 and TRBJ2-5; tentative D call: TRBD2 (6 bases). Trimming removed 6 bases at V and 6 bases at J, with 17 bases between. There are 14 residues in the CDR3. CDR1 is MNHEY, CDR2 SVGEGT, per germline.

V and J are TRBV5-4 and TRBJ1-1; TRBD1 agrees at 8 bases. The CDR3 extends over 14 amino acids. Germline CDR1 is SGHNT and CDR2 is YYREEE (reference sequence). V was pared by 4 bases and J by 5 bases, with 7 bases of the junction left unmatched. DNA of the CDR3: TGTGCCAGCAGCGATCGGGACAGGAGAACTGAAGCTTTCTTT. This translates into CASSDRDRRTEAFF.

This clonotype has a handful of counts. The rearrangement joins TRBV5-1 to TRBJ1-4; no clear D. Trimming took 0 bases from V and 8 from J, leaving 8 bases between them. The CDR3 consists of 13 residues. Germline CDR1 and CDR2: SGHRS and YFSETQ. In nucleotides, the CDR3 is TGCGCCAGCAGCTTGGATCCGGGAGAAAAACTGTTTTTT. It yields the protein CASSLDPGEKLFF.

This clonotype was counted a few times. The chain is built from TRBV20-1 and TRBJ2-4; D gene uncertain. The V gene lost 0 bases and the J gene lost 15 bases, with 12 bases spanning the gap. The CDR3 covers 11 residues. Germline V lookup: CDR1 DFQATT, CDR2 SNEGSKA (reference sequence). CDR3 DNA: TGCAGTGCTAGAGATTTGGGCTCCCCGTACTTC. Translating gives CSARDLGSPYF.

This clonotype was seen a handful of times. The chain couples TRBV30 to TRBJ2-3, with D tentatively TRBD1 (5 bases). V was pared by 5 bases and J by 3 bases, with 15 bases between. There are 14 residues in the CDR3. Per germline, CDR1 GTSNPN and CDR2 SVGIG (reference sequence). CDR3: CAWGHGAGTDTQYF. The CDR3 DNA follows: TGTGCCTGGGGACACGGAGCTGGGACAGATACGCAGTATTTT. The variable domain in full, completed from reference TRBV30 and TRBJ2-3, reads SQTIHQWPATLVQPVGSPLSLECTVEGTSNPNLYWYRQAAGRGLQLLFYSVGIGQISSEVPQNLSASRPQDRQFILSSKKLLLSDSGFYLCAWGHGAGTDTQYFGPGTRLTVL.

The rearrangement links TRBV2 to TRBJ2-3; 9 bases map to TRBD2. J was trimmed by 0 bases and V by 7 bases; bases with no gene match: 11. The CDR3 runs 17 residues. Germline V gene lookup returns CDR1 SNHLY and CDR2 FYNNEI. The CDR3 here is CASTWGRTSVSTDTQYF. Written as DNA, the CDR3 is TGTGCCAGCACTTGGGGGAGGACTAGCGTAAGCACAGATACGCAGTATTTT.

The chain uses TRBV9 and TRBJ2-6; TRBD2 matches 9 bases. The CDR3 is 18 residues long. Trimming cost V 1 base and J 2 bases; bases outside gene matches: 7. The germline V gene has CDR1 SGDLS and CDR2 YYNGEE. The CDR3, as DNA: TGTGCCAGCAGCGTATATTCTAGCGGGGCGGCTGGGGCCAACGTCCTGACTTTC. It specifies CASSVYSSGAAGANVLTF.

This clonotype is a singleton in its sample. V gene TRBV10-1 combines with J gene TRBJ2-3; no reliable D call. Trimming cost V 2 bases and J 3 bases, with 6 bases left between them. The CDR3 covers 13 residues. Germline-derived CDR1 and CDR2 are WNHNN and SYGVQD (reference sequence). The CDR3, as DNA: TGCGCCAGCAGTGAGCGCTTAACAGATACGCAGTATTTT. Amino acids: CASSERLTDTQYF.

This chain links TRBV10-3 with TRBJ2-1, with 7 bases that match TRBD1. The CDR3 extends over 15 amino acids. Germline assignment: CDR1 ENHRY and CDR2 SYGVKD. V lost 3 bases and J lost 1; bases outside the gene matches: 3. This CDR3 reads CAISDRTGSYNEQFF. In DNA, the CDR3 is TGTGCCATCAGTGATAGGACAGGTTCCTACAATGAGCAGTTCTTC.